This record looks at one T cell receptor beta chain sequence and its context. The time point: cycle 4 day 1 (C4D1), after six to seven weeks of nivolumab. Every patient was affected by relapse after autologous stem cell transplantation, while exposure to brentuximab vedotin was not uniform. Only in-frame clones appear in the TCRdb table, and some are missing; sequencing was by immunoSEQ multiplex PCR. The sample comprises 90,000 to 110,000 clones, over 85% of which are singletons, and roughly 20% rests with the top ten. This sample is drawn from a study of PD-1 blockade in classical Hodgkin lymphoma. Germline CDR1 reads MNHEY; CDR2 reads SVGAGI. Trimming removed 2 bases from V and 3 bases from J; junction bases left unmatched: 3. This CDR3 comprises 14 residues.

The material sequenced was peripheral blood mononuclear cells (PBMCs), taken before the fourth cycle of nivolumab. This sequence joins TRBV6-5 and TRBJ2-7; 8 bases fit TRBD1. This TCR derives from a human donor with classical Hodgkin lymphoma. The CDR3 DNA follows: TGTGCCAGCAGTTACGGACAGGGCATCTACGAGCAGTACTTC. This translates into CASSYGQGIYEQYF.